This entry is about one T cell receptor (beta chain). CDR1 is SEHNR and CDR2 is FQNEAQ in the germline V gene (reference sequence). V lost 5 bases and J lost 1, with 11 bases in between. The CDR3 sequence is 14 residues long. A single record per CDR3 protein comes from TCRdb applying MiXCR to the PCR reads. The sample lists fewer than 100,000 distinct CDR3 sequences, 45% to 55% occurring once. This sample is drawn from a study of CDR3 diversity in severe acne. This clonotype was sampled from a male donor in good health, without acne. Material for sequencing was blood. This chain links TRBV7-9 with TRBJ2-5; D assignment may be TRBD1 or TRBD2 (5 bases each). The CDR3 sequence is CASSPGTTQETQYF. In nucleotides, the CDR3 is TGTGCCAGCAGCCCTGGGACGACCCAAGAGACCCAGTACTTC.